This T cell receptor (beta chain) was retrieved from a study of blood T cell repertoires in COVID-19 (dated by TCRdb to about 2020). Notes on the research overall: Samples covering the acute and convalescent phases of COVID-19 were provided by collaborators in the United States, Italy and Spain. The sample metadata nearly always contained a de-identified subject ID, COVID-19 status, age in years and sex. The repertoires were made available in a free public database intended to serve as a resource for research on the immune response to SARS-CoV-2. The prospective study material was composed of cDNA or gDNA derived from T cells, B-cell-depleted T cells, or PBMCs. Where HLA class I and class II types were available, the types were taken from metadata supplied by the sample provider, not from assay-based typing. Samples came from the ongoing ImmuneRACE study (first 160 participants) plus 1,254 subjects from 6 global collaborators. Deeply sampled blood TCRbeta repertoires from subjects exposed to, actively infected with, or recovered from COVID-19 were included in the dataset.

Each collaborating institution followed its own protocols to collect whole blood in K2EDTA tubes. For TCRbeta analysis, collaborators shipped samples as frozen whole blood, isolated PBMCs, or DNA extracted from either of those sample types. What the study reported, not specific to this receptor: The quantity of clinical and demographic metadata differed by source and by participant and was supplied without curation.

TCRbeta CDR3 regions were amplified from genomic DNA using the immunoSEQ Assay, a bias-controlled multiplex PCR. The original methods were these. Nucleated cell counts per sample were estimated from amplification of reference gene primers within the assay. To quantify the absolute abundance of each unique TCRbeta CDR3 rearrangement, sequence reads were collapsed and filtered. For each sample, productive Simpson clonality was calculated as the square root of Simpson's diversity index across productive rearrangements. TCRdb provides this immuneACCESS table in a form limited to in-frame rearrangements. Some clones are lacking; in checked studies, under half of them reflect an unresolved V gene, and why the rest are absent is not known. V, J and clone size reflect that table, while D and trimming were determined from the DNA. For this sample there are 150,000 or so clones; roughly 78% appear just once. Of the sample, about 1.8% falls within the top ten clones.

This clone was observed once. Its antigen target is currently unknown. Base qualities are not recorded, but no much larger clone differs from it by a single base. The CDR3 covers 17 residues, taking in both the cysteine and the phenylalanine. Only the CDR3 DNA stays, 51 bases, in frame from base 1. Trimming leaves V shorter by 3 bases and J shorter by 0 bases, with the junction holding 7 bases beyond the gene matches. The germline V gene provides CDR1 KGHSH and CDR2 LQKENI. The sample was peripheral blood. The TCR comes from a man of 80 years or more with acute or convalescent COVID-19. The chain couples TRBV18 to TRBJ2-2, and TRBD1 matches 7 of the central bases. CDR3 protein: CASSPDRVGSNTGELFF. The nucleotides are TGTGCCAGCTCACCCGACAGGGTGGGGTCGAACACCGGGGAGCTGTTTTTT.